One and the same sample provided the 14 T cell receptor beta chains below, sequenced in a study of blood T cell repertoires in COVID-19 (TCRdb year 2020). The library was built by means of the immunoSEQ multiplex PCR assay. TCRdb took this table from immuneACCESS and kept in-frame rearrangements with V and J called. Such tables lack part of the clones; where checked against another copy, unresolved V genes explain under half of the gap, and the rest is unexplained. The sample table holds around 200,000 clones, of which around 83% were seen once. Jointly, the top ten make up roughly 2.8% of the sample. The specimen was peripheral blood. These receptor sequences come from a man aged 45-65 years with active or convalescent COVID-19.

V and J are TRBV27 and TRBJ2-5, with D maybe TRBD2 (7 bases). Germline V lookup: CDR1 MNHEY, CDR2 SMNVEV (reference sequence). The CDR3 consists of 17 residues. V was clipped by 4 bases and J by 4 bases, with 22 bases between them. CDR3 amino acids: CASSSALRGRVGETQYF. In nucleotides, the CDR3 is TGTGCCAGCAGTTCGGCCCTGCGGGGGCGGGTCGGAGAGACCCAGTACTTC.

The chain is built from TRBV19 and TRBJ1-2, with TRBD1 identical over 8 bases. Germline CDR1 is LNHDA and CDR2 is SQIVND (reference sequence). Trimming removed 8 bases from V and 2 bases from J; junction bases left unmatched: 4. This CDR3 has 13 residues. The CDR3: CASRWTGNYGYTF. For the CDR3, the DNA is TGTGCCAGTCGTTGGACAGGGAACTATGGCTACACCTTC.

The V and J genes are TRBV7-2 and TRBJ2-5, with TRBD2 as a possible D gene (6 bases). The CDR3 is 14 residues long. Germline values: CDR1 SGHTA, CDR2 FQGNSA. V lost 3 bases and J lost 5, with 13 bases in between. The CDR3 nucleotides read TGTGCCAGCAGCTTTTCGGGACTTCTGGAGACCCAGTACTTC. This encodes CASSFSGLLETQYF.

This chain uses TRBV7-9 with TRBJ1-2; D is perhaps TRBD1 (5 bases). The V and J ends lost 5 bases and 8 bases respectively, with 12 bases between them. Germline CDR1 and CDR2: SEHNR and FQNEAQ (reference sequence). CDR3 length: 12 amino acids. The CDR3 coding sequence is TGTGCCAGCAGCCCGCGACAGTGGGGCTACACCTTC. This translates into CASSPRQWGYTF.

The gene calls are TRBV2 and TRBJ1-1; D may be TRBD1 (5 bases). The CDR3 runs to 15 residues. The germline V and J ends were trimmed by 1 base and 1 base, with 10 bases remaining between them. In germline, CDR1 is SNHLY, CDR2 FYNNEI. In nucleotides, the CDR3 is TGTGCCAGCAGTGAAGTCAACCAGGGGAACACTGAAGCTTTCTTT. Its translation: CASSEVNQGNTEAFF. Drawing the rest from reference TRBV2 and TRBJ1-1, the complete variable domain is EPEVTQTPSHQVTQMGQEVILRCVPISNHLYFYWYRQILGQKVEFLVSFYNNEISEKSEIFDDQFSVERPDGSNFTLKIRSTKLEDSAMYFCASSEVNQGNTEAFFGQGTRLTVV.

The J gene is TRBJ1-2, the V gene TRBV12-5; TRBD1 might be the D (6 bases). V dropped 0 bases and J dropped 5 bases, with 16 bases sitting between them. Germline V gene data show CDR1 as LGHNT and CDR2 as FRNRAP. The CDR3 extends over 16 amino acids. The CDR3 nucleotides are TGTGCTAGTGGTTTGGTCGGTACGGGGGGCTCATATGGCTACACCTTC. Amino acids: CASGLVGTGGSYGYTF.

The chain has TRBV10-3 and TRBJ2-3; 8 bases fit TRBD1. The J segment lost 2 bases and the V segment lost 3 bases, leaving 4 bases of the junction unmatched. The CDR3 runs to 15 residues. Germline V gene data show CDR1 as ENHRY and CDR2 as SYGVKD. CDR3 region: CAISDRTGITDTQYF. DNA of the CDR3: TGTGCCATCAGTGATAGGACAGGGATCACAGATACGCAGTATTTT.

This clone has only a few counts. The chain is built from TRBV7-8 and TRBJ2-3; TRBD2 aligns across 9 bases. Germline lookup yields CDR1 SGHVS and CDR2 FQNEAQ. Unmatched junction bases numbered 8, after V lost 3 bases and J lost 4 bases. This CDR3 has 16 amino acids. The CDR3 nucleotides read TGTGCCAGCAGCTTGGAGTGGCGGGGGGGAGCAGATACGCAGTATTTT. It yields the protein CASSLEWRGGADTQYF.

This clone came up a few times. CDR3 in amino acids: CASRDIQGAGNTIYF. The DNA for the CDR3 is TGTGCCAGCAGGGATATACAGGGGGCTGGAAACACCATATATTTT. The chain joins TRBV6-5 to TRBJ1-3; 8 bases fit TRBD1. In germline, CDR1 is MNHEY, CDR2 SVGAGI. The J segment lost 2 bases and the V segment lost 6 bases, leaving 6 bases of the junction unmatched. This CDR3 region has 15 residues.

This clone was observed a handful of times. The rearrangement uses TRBV11-2 and TRBJ2-3, with no clear D. The length of the CDR3 is 14 residues. V gave up 5 bases and J gave up 2 bases, with 11 bases separating them. From germline, CDR1 is SGHAT and CDR2 FQNNGV. The CDR3 loop reads CASSPTGYTDTQYF. CDR3 in DNA: TGTGCCAGCAGCCCAACGGGTTACACAGATACGCAGTATTTT.

The chain has TRBV6-9 and TRBJ2-7, with D uncertain. CDR1 MNHGY and CDR2 SVAAGI come from the germline V gene. This CDR3 contains 15 residues. Trimming cost V 5 bases and J 2 bases, with 16 bases left between them. DNA of the CDR3: TGTGCCAGCAGTATTCCCAGGATGCTAACCTACGAGCAGTACTTC. Translating it yields CASSIPRMLTYEQYF.

This clone was seen ten or more times. The rearrangement links TRBV27 to TRBJ2-7; D possibly corresponds to TRBD2 (5 bases). This CDR3 region has 12 residues. The germline V and J ends were trimmed by 10 bases and 9 bases, with 19 bases remaining between them. The germline gives CDR1 MNHEY, CDR2 SMNVEV (reference sequence). CDR3 DNA sequence: TGTGCCACCAAGGATGGGAGAGCGCGGCAGTACTTC. Translation gives CATKDGRARQYF.

This sequence joins TRBV27 and TRBJ2-2, with 8 bases fitting TRBD1. In germline, CDR1 is MNHEY, CDR2 SMNVEV (reference sequence). The CDR3 is made up of 14 amino acids. Trimming took 8 bases from V and 6 from J; bases not matched to a gene: 8. This CDR3 is CASLQGVGAGELFF. The CDR3 DNA sequence: TGTGCCAGCTTACAGGGGGTTGGAGCCGGGGAGCTGTTTTTT.

The chain combines TRBV19 with TRBJ2-2, with a possible D match to TRBD2 (7 bases). Germline V gene sequence: CDR1 LNHDA, CDR2 SQIVND (reference sequence). V was shortened by 3 bases and J by 3 bases, with 17 bases between the two germline ends. The length of the CDR3 is 17 residues. The CDR3 loop reads CASSMALGGGYTGELFF. The CDR3, as DNA: TGTGCCAGTAGTATGGCCCTCGGCGGGGGCTACACCGGGGAGCTGTTTTTT. Full variable domain (remainder filled in from reference TRBV19 and TRBJ2-2): DGGITQSPKYLFRKEGQNVTLSCEQNLNHDAMYWYRQDPGQGLRLIYYSQIVNDFQKGDIAEGYSVSREKKESFPLTVTSAQKNPTAFYLCASSMALGGGYTGELFFGEGSRLTVL.